This TCR beta chain is drawn from a study of blood T cell repertoires in COVID-19. About the study: Researchers got acute and convalescent COVID-19 samples from the United States, Italy and Spain.

This CDR3 is built from 14 residues. Germline V gene sequence: CDR1 MGHDK, CDR2 SYGVNS. With 1 base removed from V and 6 bases from J, the gap between germline ends came to 9 bases. Assay used: immunoSEQ multiplex PCR; TCRdb lists only in-frame clones, some missing. The table includes under 55,000 clones, approximately 84% detected once. This clonotype was obtained from a human donor in a cohort sampled during active COVID-19. The specimen was peripheral blood. The chain combines TRBV25-1 with TRBJ1-4; D ambiguous. The CDR3 sequence: CASSEFREDEKLFF. As DNA, the CDR3 is TGTGCCAGCAGTGAATTTCGAGAGGATGAAAAACTGTTTTTT.